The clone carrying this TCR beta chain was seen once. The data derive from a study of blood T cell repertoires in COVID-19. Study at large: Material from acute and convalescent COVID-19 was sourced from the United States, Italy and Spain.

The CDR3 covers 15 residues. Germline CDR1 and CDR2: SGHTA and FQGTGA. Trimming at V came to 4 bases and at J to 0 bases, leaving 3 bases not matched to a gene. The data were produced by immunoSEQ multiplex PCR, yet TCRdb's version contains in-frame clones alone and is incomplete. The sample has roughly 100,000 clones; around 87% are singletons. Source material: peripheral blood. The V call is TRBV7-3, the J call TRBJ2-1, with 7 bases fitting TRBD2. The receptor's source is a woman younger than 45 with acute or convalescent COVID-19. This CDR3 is CASSSVAGSYNEQFF. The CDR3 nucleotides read TGTGCCAGCAGCTCCGTAGCGGGCTCCTACAATGAGCAGTTCTTC.